This T cell receptor beta chain emerged from a study of T cell repertoires in cytomegalovirus infection. The CDR3 has 17 residues. V dropped 3 bases and J dropped 3; count of bases not matched to a gene: 7. The germline V gene encodes CDR1 MGHRA and CDR2 YSYEKL. MiXCR was run by TCRdb on the reads, yielding one entry per CDR3 protein. The sample lists 500,000 to 600,000 distinct CDR3 sequences, about 15% occurring once. This sequence was found in a human donor in good health (CMV status not recorded). Some clones in this sample may be carry-over from other donors' samples. The source material was CD8+ T cells from PBMCs. This chain uses TRBV4-1 with TRBJ2-1; 11 bases fit TRBD2. The DNA for the CDR3 is TGCGCCAGCAGCCATACGGGACTAGCGGCTCGCTACAATGAGCAGTTCTTC. It specifies CASSHTGLAARYNEQFF.